This T cell receptor beta chain was identified in a study of human T cells and chemical hapten exposure. Study-wide findings and caveats: Following DPC sensitization, TCRs present above 1 in 1000 frequency showed no change.

TCRdb reprocessed the RACE reads with MiXCR, giving one entry per CDR3 protein. The sample contains 96,000 or so distinct CDR3 sequences, approximately 8.6% of which appear only once. The time point: patch test 2, 6 weeks after DPC sensitization. As for treatment: therapeutic diphenylcyclopropenone sensitization with weekly scalp DPC. The template was total RNA from unfractionated whole blood. Trimming shortened V by 1 base and J by 2 bases, and 8 bases separated the two germline ends. Germline V lookup: CDR1 SQVTM, CDR2 ANQGSEA. The CDR3 loop spans 13 amino acids. Worth noting for this clonotype: What it recognizes is unknown.

The receptor was isolated from a woman in her forties with alopecia areata. Some clones in this sample may be carry-over from other donors' samples. Sequences were derived from whole blood, sampled in connection with sensitization to the hapten diphenylcyclopropenone (DPC). The chain joins TRBV29-1 to TRBJ2-5, with D possibly matching TRBD1 (5 bases). CDR3 in amino acids: CSVEGRDQETQYF. CDR3 coding DNA: TGCAGCGTTGAAGGCAGGGATCAAGAGACCCAGTACTTC.